This TCR beta chain came from a study of T cell changes during pregnancy in multiple sclerosis. This table comes from immunoSEQ multiplex PCR, and its TCRdb copy is limited to in-frame clones, with some not included. The table records about 43,000 clones, 80% to 90% of them present only once. V was clipped by 4 bases and J by 8 bases; unmatched bases: 1. The CDR3 has 11 residues. Germline CDR1 and CDR2: SGHKS and YYEKEE (reference sequence). Sequencing was performed on peripheral blood, taken in the first trimester of pregnancy. V and J are TRBV5-5 and TRBJ2-7; 9 bases align to TRBD1. This TCR derives from a female donor in good health, enrolled as a control in a pregnancy study. CDR3 loop: CASSGQGKQYF. For the CDR3, the DNA is TGTGCCAGCAGCGGACAGGGGAAGCAGTACTTC.